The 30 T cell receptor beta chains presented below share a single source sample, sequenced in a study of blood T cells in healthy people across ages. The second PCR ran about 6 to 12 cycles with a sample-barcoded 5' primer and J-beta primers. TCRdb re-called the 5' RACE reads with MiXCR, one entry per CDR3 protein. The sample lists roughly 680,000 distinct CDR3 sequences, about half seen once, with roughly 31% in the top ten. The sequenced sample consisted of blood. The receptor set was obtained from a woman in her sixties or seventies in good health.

The CDR3 loop is CSARNAWGSYNEQFF. In DNA, the CDR3 is TGCAGTGCTAGAAATGCCTGGGGGTCCTACAATGAGCAGTTCTTC. The chain is built from TRBV20-1 and TRBJ2-1; D assignment may be TRBD1 or TRBD2 (5 bases each). CDR1 is DFQATT, CDR2 SNEGSKA, per germline (reference sequence). The CDR3 totals 15 residues. The ends were cut back, 2 bases at V and 1 base at J, with 12 bases in the middle.

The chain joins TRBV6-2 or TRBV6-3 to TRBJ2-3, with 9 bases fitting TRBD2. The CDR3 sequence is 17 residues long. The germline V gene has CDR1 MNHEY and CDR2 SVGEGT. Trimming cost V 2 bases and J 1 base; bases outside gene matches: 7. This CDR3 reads CASSYDASSGGTDTQYF. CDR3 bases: TGTGCCAGCAGTTACGACGCCTCTAGCGGGGGCACAGATACGCAGTATTTT.

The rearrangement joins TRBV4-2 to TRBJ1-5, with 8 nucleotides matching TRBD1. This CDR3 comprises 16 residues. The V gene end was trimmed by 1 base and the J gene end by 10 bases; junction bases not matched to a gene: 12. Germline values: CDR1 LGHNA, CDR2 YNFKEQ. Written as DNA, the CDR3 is TGTGCCAGCAGCCAAGGGGACGGGCAGGGGGCTCTTCCCCAGCATTTT. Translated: CASSQGDGQGALPQHF.

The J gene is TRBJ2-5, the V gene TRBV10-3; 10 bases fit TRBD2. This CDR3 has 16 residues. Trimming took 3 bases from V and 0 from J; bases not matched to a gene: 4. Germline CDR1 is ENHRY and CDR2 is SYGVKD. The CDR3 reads CAISELAGRYQETQYF. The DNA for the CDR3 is TGTGCCATCAGTGAACTAGCGGGAAGGTACCAAGAGACCCAGTACTTC.

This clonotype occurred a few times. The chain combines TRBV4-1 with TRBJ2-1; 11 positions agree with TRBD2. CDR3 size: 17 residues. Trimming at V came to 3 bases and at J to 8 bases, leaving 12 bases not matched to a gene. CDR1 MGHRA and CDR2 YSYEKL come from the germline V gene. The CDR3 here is CASSHINMGLAADEQFF. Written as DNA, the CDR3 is TGCGCCAGCAGCCACATAAATATGGGACTAGCGGCCGATGAGCAGTTCTTC.

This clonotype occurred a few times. Written as DNA, the CDR3 is TGCAGTGCAGTTGTAGGGTTCGGGGAGACCCAGTACTTC. It is translated as CSAVVGFGETQYF. This chain links TRBV20-1 with TRBJ2-5; D gene uncertain. CDR1 is DFQATT and CDR2 is SNEGSKA in the germline V gene (reference sequence). Trimming cost V 6 bases and J 5 bases, with 16 bases left between them. The CDR3 is 13 amino acids.

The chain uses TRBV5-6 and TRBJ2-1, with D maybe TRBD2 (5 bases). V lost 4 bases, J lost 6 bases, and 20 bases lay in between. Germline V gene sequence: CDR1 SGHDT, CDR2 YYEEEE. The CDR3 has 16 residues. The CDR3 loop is CASSRFQVTGSNEQFF. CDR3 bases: TGTGCCAGCAGCCGGTTTCAGGTGACGGGGTCCAATGAGCAGTTCTTC.

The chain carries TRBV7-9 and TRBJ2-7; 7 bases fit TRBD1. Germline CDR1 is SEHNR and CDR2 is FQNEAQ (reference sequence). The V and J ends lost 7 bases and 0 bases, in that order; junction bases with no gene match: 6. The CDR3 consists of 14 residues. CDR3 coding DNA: TGTGCCAGCAACCATCAGGGGGACTCCTACGAGCAGTACTTC. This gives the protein CASNHQGDSYEQYF.

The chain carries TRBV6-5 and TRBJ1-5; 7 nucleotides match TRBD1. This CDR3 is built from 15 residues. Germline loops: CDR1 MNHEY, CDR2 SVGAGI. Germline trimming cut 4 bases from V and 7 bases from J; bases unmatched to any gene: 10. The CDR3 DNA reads TGTGCCAGCAGTTCCTCGACAGGGTCTTGGCAGCCCCAGCATTTT. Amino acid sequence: CASSSSTGSWQPQHF.

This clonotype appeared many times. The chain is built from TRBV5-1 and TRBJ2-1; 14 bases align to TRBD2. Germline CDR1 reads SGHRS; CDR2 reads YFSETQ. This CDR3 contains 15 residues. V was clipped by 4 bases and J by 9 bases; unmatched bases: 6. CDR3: CASSLGLAGVSEQFF. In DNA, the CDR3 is TGCGCCAGCAGCCTGGGACTAGCGGGAGTGAGTGAGCAGTTCTTC.

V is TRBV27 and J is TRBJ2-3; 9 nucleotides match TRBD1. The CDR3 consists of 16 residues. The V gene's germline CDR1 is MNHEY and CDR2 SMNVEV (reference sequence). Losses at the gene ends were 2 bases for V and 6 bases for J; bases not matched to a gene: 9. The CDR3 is CASSLTRDRVLDTQYF. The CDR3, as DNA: TGTGCCAGCAGTTTAACACGGGACAGGGTCCTTGATACGCAGTATTTT.

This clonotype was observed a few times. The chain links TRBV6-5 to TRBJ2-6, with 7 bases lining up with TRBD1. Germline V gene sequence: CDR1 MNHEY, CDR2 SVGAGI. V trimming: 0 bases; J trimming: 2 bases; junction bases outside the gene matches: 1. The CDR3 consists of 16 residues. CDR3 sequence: CASSYSTGTGANVLTF. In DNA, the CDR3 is TGTGCCAGCAGTTACTCGACAGGGACTGGGGCCAACGTCCTGACTTTC.

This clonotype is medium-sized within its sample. In nucleotides, the CDR3 is TGTGCCAGCAGTTTCCACGGGTCCTACGAGCAGTACTTC. Translation gives CASSFHGSYEQYF. V is TRBV12-3 or TRBV12-4 and J is TRBJ2-7, with D uncertain. This CDR3 is built from 13 residues. Between the trimmed V and J ends, which lost 3 bases and 1 base, there was a span of 7 bases.

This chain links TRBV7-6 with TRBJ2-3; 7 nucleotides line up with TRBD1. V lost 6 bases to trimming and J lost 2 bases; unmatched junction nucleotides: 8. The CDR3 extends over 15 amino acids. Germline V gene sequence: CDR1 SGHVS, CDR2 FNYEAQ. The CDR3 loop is CASRQQGLITDTQYF. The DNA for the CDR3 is TGTGCCAGCAGACAACAGGGGCTTATCACAGATACGCAGTATTTT. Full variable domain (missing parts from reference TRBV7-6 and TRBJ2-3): GAGVSQSPRYKVTKRGQDVALRCDPISGHVSLYWYRQALGQGPEFLTYFNYEAQQDKSGLPNDRFSAERPEGSISTLTIQRTEQRDSAMYRCASRQQGLITDTQYFGPGTRLTVL.

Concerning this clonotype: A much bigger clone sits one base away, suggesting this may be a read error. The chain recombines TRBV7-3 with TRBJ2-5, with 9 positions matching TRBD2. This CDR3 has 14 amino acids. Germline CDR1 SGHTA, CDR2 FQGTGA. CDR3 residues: CAGSPQAGGETQYF. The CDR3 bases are TGTGCCGGCAGCCCCCAAGCGGGAGGAGAGACCCAGTACTTC. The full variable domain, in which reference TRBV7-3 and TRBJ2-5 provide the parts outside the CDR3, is GAGVSQTPSNKVTEKGKYVELRCDPISGHTALYWYRQSLGQGPEFLIYFQGTGAADDSGLPNDRFFAVRPEGSVSTLKIQRTERGDSAVYLCAGSPQAGGETQYFGPGTRLLVL.

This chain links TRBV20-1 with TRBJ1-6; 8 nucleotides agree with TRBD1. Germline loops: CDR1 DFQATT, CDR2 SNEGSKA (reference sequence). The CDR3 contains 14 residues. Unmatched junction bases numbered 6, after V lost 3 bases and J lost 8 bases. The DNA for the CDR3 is TGCAGTGCTAGGGCGGGACAGGCGTATTCACCCCTCCACTTT. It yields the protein CSARAGQAYSPLHF.

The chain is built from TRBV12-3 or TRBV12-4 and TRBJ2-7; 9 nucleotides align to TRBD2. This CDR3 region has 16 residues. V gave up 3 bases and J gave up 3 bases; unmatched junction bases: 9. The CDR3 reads CASSFASGRRNYEQYF. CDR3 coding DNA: TGTGCCAGCAGTTTCGCCAGCGGGAGGAGAAACTACGAGCAGTACTTC.

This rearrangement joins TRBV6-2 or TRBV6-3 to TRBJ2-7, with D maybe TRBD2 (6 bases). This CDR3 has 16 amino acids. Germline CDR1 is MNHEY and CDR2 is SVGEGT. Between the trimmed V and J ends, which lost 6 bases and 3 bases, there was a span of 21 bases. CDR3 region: CASRPQWASDYYEQYF. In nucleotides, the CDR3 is TGTGCCAGCAGACCCCAGTGGGCTAGCGACTACTACGAGCAGTACTTC.

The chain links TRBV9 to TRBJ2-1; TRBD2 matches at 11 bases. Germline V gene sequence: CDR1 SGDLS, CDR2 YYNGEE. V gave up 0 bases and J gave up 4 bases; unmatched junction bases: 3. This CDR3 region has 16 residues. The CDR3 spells CASSVATSGDYNEQFF. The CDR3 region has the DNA TGTGCCAGCAGCGTAGCGACTAGCGGGGATTACAATGAGCAGTTCTTC.

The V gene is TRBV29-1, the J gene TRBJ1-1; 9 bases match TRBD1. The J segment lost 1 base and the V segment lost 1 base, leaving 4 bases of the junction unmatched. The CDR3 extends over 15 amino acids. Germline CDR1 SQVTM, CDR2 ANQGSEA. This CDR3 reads CSVEVGTGSNTEAFF. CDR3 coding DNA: TGCAGCGTTGAAGTTGGGACAGGGTCGAACACTGAAGCTTTCTTT.

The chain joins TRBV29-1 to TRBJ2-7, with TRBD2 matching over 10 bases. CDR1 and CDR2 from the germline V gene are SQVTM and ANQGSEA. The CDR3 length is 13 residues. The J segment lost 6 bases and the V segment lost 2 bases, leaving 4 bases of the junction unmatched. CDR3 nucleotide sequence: TGCAGCGTTGAACTGTCTAGCGGGAGCGAGCAGTACTTC. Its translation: CSVELSSGSEQYF.

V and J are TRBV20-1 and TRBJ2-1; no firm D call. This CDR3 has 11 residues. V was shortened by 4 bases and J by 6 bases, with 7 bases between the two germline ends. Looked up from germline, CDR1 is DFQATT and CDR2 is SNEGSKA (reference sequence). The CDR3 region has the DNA TGCAGTGCTACTCGCCCCAATGAGCAGTTCTTC. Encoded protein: CSATRPNEQFF.

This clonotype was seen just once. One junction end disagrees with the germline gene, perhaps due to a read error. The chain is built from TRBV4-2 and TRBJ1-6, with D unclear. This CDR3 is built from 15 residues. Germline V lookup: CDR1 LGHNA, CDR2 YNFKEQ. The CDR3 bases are TGTGCCGGCAGCCAAGGGCGCTCCTATAATTCACCCCTCCACTTT. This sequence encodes CAGSQGRSYNSPLHF.

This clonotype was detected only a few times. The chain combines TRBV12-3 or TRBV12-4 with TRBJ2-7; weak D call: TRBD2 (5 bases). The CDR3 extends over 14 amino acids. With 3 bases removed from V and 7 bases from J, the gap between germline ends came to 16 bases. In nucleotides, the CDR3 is TGTGCCAGCAGTTTTGCGGGCCTTAGGTCGGAGCAGTACTTC. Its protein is CASSFAGLRSEQYF.

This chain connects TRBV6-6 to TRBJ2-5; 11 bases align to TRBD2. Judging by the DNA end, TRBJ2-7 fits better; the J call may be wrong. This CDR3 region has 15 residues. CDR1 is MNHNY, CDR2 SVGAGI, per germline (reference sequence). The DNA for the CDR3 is TGTGCCAGCAGTTCCACTAGCGGGAGCCGAGGCGAGCAGTACTTC. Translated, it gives CASSSTSGSRGEQYF.

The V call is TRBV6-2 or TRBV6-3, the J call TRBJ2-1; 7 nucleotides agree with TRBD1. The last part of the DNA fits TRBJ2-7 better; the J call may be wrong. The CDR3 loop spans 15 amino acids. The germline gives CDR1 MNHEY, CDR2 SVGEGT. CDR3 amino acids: CASSYGNRGYNEQYF. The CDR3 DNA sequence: TGTGCCAGCAGTTACGGGAACAGGGGCTACAATGAGCAGTACTTC.

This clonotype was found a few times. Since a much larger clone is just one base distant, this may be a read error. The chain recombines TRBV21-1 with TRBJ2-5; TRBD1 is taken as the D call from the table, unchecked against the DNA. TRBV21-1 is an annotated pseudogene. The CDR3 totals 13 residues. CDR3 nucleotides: TGTGCCAGCGGCGGGACAGGGGACAATGAGCAGTACTTC. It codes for CASGGTGDNEQYF.

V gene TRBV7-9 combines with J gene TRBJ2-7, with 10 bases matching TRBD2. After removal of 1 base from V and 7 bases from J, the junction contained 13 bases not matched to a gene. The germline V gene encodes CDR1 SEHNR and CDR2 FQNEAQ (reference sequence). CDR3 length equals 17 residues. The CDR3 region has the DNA TGTGCCAGCAGCTTAGGTATCGCTAGCGGGAGTACCAATGAGCAGTACTTC. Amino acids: CASSLGIASGSTNEQYF.

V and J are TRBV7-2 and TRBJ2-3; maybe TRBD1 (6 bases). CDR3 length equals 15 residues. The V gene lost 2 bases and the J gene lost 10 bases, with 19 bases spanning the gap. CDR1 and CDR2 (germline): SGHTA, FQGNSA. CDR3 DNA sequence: TGTGCCAGCAGCTTAACTCGATCGGGACACCGAGCGCAGTATTTT. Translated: CASSLTRSGHRAQYF. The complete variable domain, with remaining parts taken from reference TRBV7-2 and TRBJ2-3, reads GAGVSQSPSNKVTEKGKDVELRCDPISGHTALYWYRQSLGQGLEFLIYFQGNSAPDKSGLPSDRFSAERTGGSVSTLTIQRTQQEDSAVYLCASSLTRSGHRAQYFGPGTRLTVL.

The CDR3 region has the DNA TGTGCCAGCCAATCTCAGGGAAAACCCTACGAGCAGTACTTC. Translation gives CASQSQGKPYEQYF. V and J are TRBV27 and TRBJ2-7; weak D call: TRBD1 (5 bases). Germline CDR1 MNHEY, CDR2 SMNVEV (reference sequence). V was clipped by 8 bases and J by 2 bases, with 16 bases between them. This CDR3 has 14 amino acids.